Only a few counts were recorded for the clone carrying this TCR beta chain. What it binds is not known. The study reverse transcribed the entire isolated RNA, so it sequenced expressed TCRB transcripts. Clones were read by immunoSEQ multiplex PCR, and TCRdb kept only the in-frame ones, dropping some. The profile shows about 270,000 clones, 13% to 15% of them singletons. This sample is drawn from a study of beta chain features in type 1 diabetes. Broader study findings: Researchers report that Type 1 diabetes patients had moderately but significantly shorter TCRB CDR3s across all four CD4+ subsets.

Sequences were obtained from naive CD4+ T cells from blood. The clonotype originates from a man aged 25 to 40 with type 1 diabetes.

The CDR3 sequence: CASSLRSGIAGELFF. The CDR3 DNA reads as TGTGCCAGCAGCCTCCGTAGCGGGATCGCCGGGGAGCTGTTTTTT. This chain uses TRBV11-2 with TRBJ2-2, with 8 bases that match TRBD2. The CDR3 loop spans 15 amino acids. V lost 5 bases to trimming and J lost 6 bases; unmatched junction nucleotides: 8. From germline, CDR1 is SGHAT and CDR2 FQNNGV.